This T cell receptor beta chain was sequenced for a study of control samples from healthy donors and cancer patients. CDR3 length: 13 amino acids. Germline CDR1 is SGHNT and CDR2 is YYREEE (reference sequence). The junction had 1 base not matched to a gene; V was cut back by 2 bases and J by 6 bases. This clone was detected only once. Only in-frame clones appear in the TCRdb table, and some are missing; sequencing was by immunoSEQ multiplex PCR. The table includes roughly 130,000 clones, 90% to 95% detected once. The chain combines TRBV5-4 with TRBJ2-2; 7 bases are a match to TRBD1. The sequence was obtained from a man in his 60s with colorectal cancer. Sequencing was carried out using PBMCs. CDR3 DNA sequence: TGTGCCAGCAGCTTAACAGGGGCCGGGGAGCTGTTTTTT. This gives the protein CASSLTGAGELFF. The full variable domain, its missing parts supplied by reference TRBV5-4 and TRBJ2-2, is ETGVTQSPTHLIKTRGQQVTLRCSSQSGHNTVSWYQQALGQGPQFIFQYYREEENGRGNFPPRFSGLQFPNYSSELNVNALELDDSALYLCASSLTGAGELFFGEGSRLTVL.